Following are 5 T cell receptor beta chains from one sample sequenced in a study of blood T cells in healthy people across ages. For the second PCR, which ran for roughly 6 to 12 cycles, a sample-barcoded 5' primer and a J-beta primer mix were used. TCRdb recomputed calls from the 5' RACE reads with MiXCR, one row per CDR3 protein. The table has about 780,000 distinct CDR3 sequences, around 68% seen once. The sequenced sample was blood. The origin of the receptors is a man aged 30-40 years in good health.

The rearrangement uses TRBV2 and TRBJ2-1; weak D call: TRBD1 (7 bases). This CDR3 contains 14 residues. Germline loops: CDR1 SNHLY, CDR2 FYNNEI. Trimming took off 8 bases at V and 0 bases at J, with 11 bases between the two ends. This CDR3 is CASGGTVSYNEQFF. The CDR3 nucleotides read TGTGCCAGCGGAGGGACAGTCTCCTACAATGAGCAGTTCTTC.

The chain employs TRBV6-6 and TRBJ2-5, with TRBD2 matching 10 bases. With 4 bases clipped from V and 5 bases from J, the junction kept 7 bases outside the gene matches. Per the germline V gene, CDR1 is MNHNY and CDR2 is SVGAGI (reference sequence). The CDR3 contains 15 residues. The CDR3 reads CASSSSGGVRETQYF. CDR3 nucleotides: TGTGCCAGCAGTTCCAGCGGGGGGGTACGGGAGACCCAGTACTTC.

This chain connects TRBV7-2 to TRBJ2-5; no reliable D call. Trimming stripped 5 bases from V and 2 bases from J, with 15 bases between. CDR3 length equals 15 residues. Germline CDR1 and CDR2: SGHTA and FQGNSA. As DNA, the CDR3 is TGTGCCAGCAGCCTCCTCCCGGGTTCTCAAGAGACCCAGTACTTC. As protein: CASSLLPGSQETQYF.

This clonotype was detected only a few times. The CDR3 DNA sequence: TGTGCCAGCAGCCCTGCTCGCCGGGACAGGGGAAAGACCCAGTACTTC. Amino acids: CASSPARRDRGKTQYF. The V call is TRBV28, the J call TRBJ2-5, with 10 nucleotides matching TRBD1. There are 16 residues in the CDR3. The V segment lost 6 bases and the J segment 6 bases; nucleotides outside the gene matches: 13. CDR1 MDHEN and CDR2 SYDVKM come from the germline V gene.

This clonotype was observed a few times. The rearrangement joins TRBV9 to TRBJ2-1, with D perhaps matching TRBD1 (5 bases). This CDR3 is 13 amino acids long. Germline CDR1 is SGDLS and CDR2 is YYNGEE. Trimming stripped 0 bases from V and 5 bases from J, with 6 bases between. DNA for the CDR3: TGTGCCAGCAGCGTAGAAGGGGACAATGAGCAGTTCTTC. Protein product: CASSVEGDNEQFF.